Below are 30 T cell receptor beta chains sequenced from a single sample in a study of T cell changes during pregnancy in multiple sclerosis. TCRdb's copy holds only in-frame clones and misses some; the assay was immunoSEQ multiplex PCR. The repertoire holds just over 55,000 clones, with roughly 90% as singletons. This specimen consisted of peripheral blood, obtained after pregnancy. The receptor source for this set is a female donor in good health, enrolled as a control in a pregnancy study.

The chain is built from TRBV6-5 and TRBJ2-7; 12 bases match TRBD2. The CDR3 extends over 15 amino acids. V shed 2 bases and J 4 bases; nucleotides not matched to a gene: 3. Germline lookup yields CDR1 MNHEY and CDR2 SVGAGI. The CDR3 here is CASSYRTSGKYEQYF. The DNA for the CDR3 is TGTGCCAGCAGTTACCGGACTAGCGGGAAGTACGAGCAGTACTTC.

The genes are TRBV19 and TRBJ2-5; TRBD1 matches 8 bases. J was trimmed by 2 bases and V by 4 bases; bases with no gene match: 3. Looked up from germline, CDR1 is LNHDA and CDR2 is SQIVND (reference sequence). This CDR3 spans 14 amino acids. The CDR3: CASSKRDRQETQYF. CDR3 DNA: TGTGCCAGTAGTAAAAGGGACAGGCAAGAGACCCAGTACTTC. Filled out from reference TRBV19 and TRBJ2-5, the complete variable domain reads DGGITQSPKYLFRKEGQNVTLSCEQNLNHDAMYWYRQDPGQGLRLIYYSQIVNDFQKGDIAEGYSVSREKKESFPLTVTSAQKNPTAFYLCASSKRDRQETQYFGPGTRLLVL.

The chain is built from TRBV25-1 and TRBJ1-3; TRBD1 matches at 8 bases. Trimming at V came to 4 bases and at J to 0 bases, leaving 8 bases not matched to a gene. Per the germline V gene, CDR1 is MGHDK and CDR2 is SYGVNS. This CDR3 is built from 17 residues. The CDR3 region is CASSALTGVNSGNTIYF. In DNA, the CDR3 is TGTGCCAGCAGTGCCCTGACAGGGGTCAACTCTGGAAACACCATATATTTT.

This chain connects TRBV7-6 to TRBJ2-1; the match to TRBD2 covers 7 bases. The CDR3 is made up of 16 amino acids. Germline CDR1 and CDR2: SGHVS and FNYEAQ. J lost 4 bases, V lost 5 bases, and 11 bases had no gene match. In DNA, the CDR3 is TGTGCCAGCAGCGGAATCGGGGGGACCCAGTACAATGAGCAGTTCTTC. It yields the protein CASSGIGGTQYNEQFF.

In the case of this clone: Other DNA sequences in this specimen translate into the identical CDR3. V usage is TRBV7-8 and J usage is TRBJ1-6, with 7 nucleotides matching TRBD1. The V and J ends lost 3 bases and 5 bases, in that order; junction bases with no gene match: 4. Germline V lookup: CDR1 SGHVS, CDR2 FQNEAQ. This CDR3 has 15 amino acids. Here the CDR3 reads CASSLGTVDNSPLHF. As DNA, the CDR3 is TGTGCCAGCAGCTTGGGGACAGTTGATAATTCACCCCTCCACTTT. The entire variable domain, with the rest obtained from reference TRBV7-8 and TRBJ1-6, is as follows: GAGVSQSPRYKVAKRGQDVALRCDPISGHVSLFWYQQALGQGPEFLTYFQNEAQLDKSGLPSDRFFAERPEGSVSTLKIQRTQQEDSAVYLCASSLGTVDNSPLHFGNGTRLTVT.

This clone is a singleton in its sample. The genes are TRBV27 and TRBJ2-7; 9 nucleotides align to TRBD2. There are 16 residues in the CDR3. Germline CDR1 is MNHEY and CDR2 is SMNVEV (reference sequence). V lost 6 bases, J lost 6 bases, and 15 bases stayed unmatched. CDR3 loop: CASSELGASGKGEQYF. The CDR3 bases are TGTGCCAGCAGCGAGCTCGGGGCTAGCGGGAAAGGCGAGCAGTACTTC.

This chain connects TRBV9 to TRBJ2-3; 13 bases line up with TRBD2. The CDR3 has 16 residues. The V and J ends lost 3 bases and 6 bases, in that order; junction bases with no gene match: 7. CDR1 is SGDLS and CDR2 is YYNGEE in the germline V gene. The CDR3 bases are TGTGCCAGCAGCGAGACTAGCGGGGGGCCAGGGGATACGCAGTATTTT. It is translated as CASSETSGGPGDTQYF.

The chain recombines TRBV28 with TRBJ1-2; the match to TRBD1 covers 7 bases. J was trimmed by 4 bases and V by 7 bases; bases with no gene match: 9. In germline, CDR1 is MDHEN, CDR2 SYDVKM. This CDR3 has 14 residues. CDR3 DNA: TGTGCCAGCACCCAATTGACAGGGTTCTATGGCTACACCTTC. It encodes CASTQLTGFYGYTF.

As DNA, the CDR3 is TGTGCCAGCAGCGTAGGAATTGGACAGGGGGGCGCCAACTATGGCTACACCTTC. It specifies CASSVGIGQGGANYGYTF. This chain uses TRBV9 with TRBJ1-2, with 10 positions matching TRBD1. Germline V lookup: CDR1 SGDLS, CDR2 YYNGEE. The V segment lost 0 bases and the J segment 2 bases; nucleotides outside the gene matches: 10. The CDR3 sequence is 18 residues long. Using reference TRBV9 and TRBJ1-2 for the parts outside the CDR3, the full variable domain is DSGVTQTPKHLITATGQRVTLRCSPRSGDLSVYWYQQSLDQGLQFLIQYYNGEERAKGNILERFSAQQFPDLHSELNLSSLELGDSALYFCASSVGIGQGGANYGYTFGSGTRLTVV.

This chain uses TRBV2 with TRBJ2-7; 10 nucleotides agree with TRBD2. The V segment lost 5 bases and the J segment 7 bases; nucleotides outside the gene matches: 5. Germline V gene sequence: CDR1 SNHLY, CDR2 FYNNEI. The CDR3 is 13 residues long. CDR3: CASSKELAGEQYF. CDR3 nucleotides: TGTGCCAGCAGTAAGGAACTAGCGGGGGAGCAGTACTTC.

The V and J genes are TRBV2 and TRBJ1-4; TRBD1 aligns across 7 bases. The V segment lost 5 bases and the J segment 12 bases; nucleotides outside the gene matches: 9. The CDR3 consists of 13 residues. Germline-derived CDR1 and CDR2 are SNHLY and FYNNEI. This CDR3 reads CASSPPTGWELFF. Written as DNA, the CDR3 is TGTGCCAGCAGTCCTCCGACAGGGTGGGAACTGTTTTTT.

This chain's CDR3 is CATSSPRDKQHYEQYF. CDR3 in DNA: TGTGCCACCAGCAGTCCCCGGGACAAGCAACACTACGAGCAGTACTTC. The rearrangement links TRBV15 to TRBJ2-7; weak D call: TRBD1 (6 bases). The CDR3 spans 16 residues. The germline V and J ends were trimmed by 3 bases and 3 bases, with 18 bases remaining between them. Germline V gene lookup returns CDR1 LNHNV and CDR2 YYDKDF (reference sequence).

In its sample, this clone was seen a few times. This sequence joins TRBV30 and TRBJ1-1; no definite D call. The CDR3 has 11 amino acids. Per the germline V gene, CDR1 is GTSNPN and CDR2 is SVGIG (reference sequence). V was shortened by 7 bases and J by 7 bases, with 13 bases between the two germline ends. CDR3 in amino acids: CASNMVFEAFF. As DNA, the CDR3 is TGTGCCTCAAACATGGTGTTTGAAGCTTTCTTT.

V gene TRBV11-3 combines with J gene TRBJ2-3, with TRBD2 matching over 8 bases. The trim removed 1 base at V and 0 bases at J, leaving 3 bases unmatched. The CDR3 covers 16 residues. Germline CDR1 reads SGHNT; CDR2 reads YENEEA. CDR3 residues: CASSLGASGSTDTQYF. The CDR3 DNA reads TGTGCCAGCAGCTTAGGAGCTAGCGGGAGCACAGATACGCAGTATTTT.

The chain uses TRBV4-3 and TRBJ2-7, with D maybe TRBD2 (5 bases). Germline V gene sequence: CDR1 LGHNA, CDR2 YSLEER. CDR3 length equals 15 residues. V was cut by 1 base and J by 2 bases, with 12 bases left in between. The CDR3 sequence: CASSQGLAKPYEQYF. The CDR3 DNA is TGCGCCAGCAGCCAAGGTCTAGCCAAACCCTACGAGCAGTACTTC.

This clone occurred once. The genes are TRBV5-3 and TRBJ2-7; 9 nucleotides agree with TRBD1. TRBV5-3 is annotated as an ORF whose role is uncertain. Trimming removed 4 bases from V and 7 bases from J; junction bases left unmatched: 6. This CDR3 comprises 13 residues. CDR3 loop: CARSGDRVWEQYF. CDR3 bases: TGTGCCAGAAGCGGGGACAGGGTCTGGGAGCAGTACTTC.

The J gene is TRBJ1-1, the V gene TRBV5-1, with a weak D call TRBD1 (5 bases). The germline V gene encodes CDR1 SGHRS and CDR2 YFSETQ. V was clipped by 2 bases and J by 0 bases, with 11 bases between them. The CDR3 totals 15 residues. The CDR3 DNA reads TGCGCCAGCAGCTTCGGGGGAAGTGTGAACACTGAAGCTTTCTTT. Translating gives CASSFGGSVNTEAFF.

This chain uses TRBV7-6 with TRBJ2-1; 10 bases fit TRBD2. In germline, CDR1 is SGHVS, CDR2 FNYEAQ. V trimming: 5 bases; J trimming: 3 bases; junction bases outside the gene matches: 10. This CDR3 has 17 residues. The DNA for the CDR3 is TGTGCCAGCAGCACCAGCGGACTAGCGGCCCTCTACAATGAGCAGTTCTTC. Protein product: CASSTSGLAALYNEQFF.

V gene TRBV30 combines with J gene TRBJ1-1; D is uncertain. The CDR3 is made up of 16 amino acids. Germline loops: CDR1 GTSNPN, CDR2 SVGIG (reference sequence). Trimming removed 0 bases from V and 0 bases from J, with 14 bases in between. CDR3 coding DNA: TGTGCCTGGAGTGTATATGTTGGCGGGGTGAACACTGAAGCTTTCTTT. Its protein product is CAWSVYVGGVNTEAFF.

The gene calls are TRBV6-5 and TRBJ2-1, with D unclear. The V gene lost 7 bases and the J gene lost 0 bases, with 10 bases spanning the gap. The CDR3 has 14 amino acids. Germline assignment: CDR1 MNHEY and CDR2 SVGAGI. The CDR3 sequence: CASTDTGSYNEQFF. The CDR3 region has the DNA TGTGCCAGCACCGATACCGGCTCCTACAATGAGCAGTTCTTC.

The gene calls are TRBV29-1 and TRBJ1-2; unclear D gene. Trimming shortened V by 6 bases and J by 0 bases, and 8 bases separated the two germline ends. The CDR3 extends over 12 amino acids. Germline CDR1 and CDR2: SQVTM and ANQGSEA. CDR3 protein: CSVPRSNYGYTF. The CDR3 DNA sequence: TGCAGCGTGCCTAGGTCTAACTATGGCTACACCTTC.

The J gene is TRBJ1-1, the V gene TRBV7-2, with D possibly matching TRBD1 (5 bases). Deletions cut 1 base from V and 5 bases from J, with 11 bases between. The CDR3 spans 14 residues. CDR1 and CDR2 from the germline V gene are SGHTA and FQGNSA. CDR3 region: CASSLEGLGTEAFF. Here the CDR3 DNA reads TGTGCCAGCAGCTTAGAGGGGTTGGGGACTGAAGCTTTCTTT.

This chain uses TRBV30 with TRBJ2-7; maybe TRBD1 (5 bases). Germline CDR1 and CDR2: GTSNPN and SVGIG (reference sequence). This CDR3 has 16 residues. Trimming took 4 bases from V and 6 from J, leaving 25 bases between them. The CDR3 coding sequence is TGTGCCTGGAATGGGCAGGGAACGGTACCTCCCTTCGAGCAGTACTTC. This gives the protein CAWNGQGTVPPFEQYF.

The CDR3, as DNA: TGTGCCAGTAGCCCCCCGGGACAGGGGGCGCGAAGCTATGGCTACACCTTC. Translating gives CASSPPGQGARSYGYTF. The chain uses TRBV19 and TRBJ1-2, with 12 positions matching TRBD1. Germline CDR1 and CDR2: LNHDA and SQIVND (reference sequence). V was pared by 6 bases and J by 4 bases, with 12 bases of the junction left unmatched. The CDR3 runs 17 residues.

The V gene is TRBV5-1, the J gene TRBJ2-7, with 10 positions matching TRBD1. CDR3 length: 16 amino acids. Trimming at V came to 0 bases and at J to 2 bases, leaving 5 bases not matched to a gene. Germline V gene sequence: CDR1 SGHRS, CDR2 YFSETQ. The CDR3 nucleotides are TGCGCCAGCAGCTTGGGCGGGACAGGGGCGACCTACGAGCAGTACTTC. This gives the protein CASSLGGTGATYEQYF.

The gene calls are TRBV19 and TRBJ2-3; 14 bases are shared with TRBD2. This CDR3 has 15 amino acids. V lost 5 bases, J lost 5 bases, and 3 bases stayed unmatched. Germline loops: CDR1 LNHDA, CDR2 SQIVND (reference sequence). The CDR3 DNA reads TGTGCCAGTAGTGTGACTAGCGGGAGGGGAGATACGCAGTATTTT. It specifies CASSVTSGRGDTQYF. The full variable domain, its missing parts supplied by reference TRBV19 and TRBJ2-3, is DGGITQSPKYLFRKEGQNVTLSCEQNLNHDAMYWYRQDPGQGLRLIYYSQIVNDFQKGDIAEGYSVSREKKESFPLTVTSAQKNPTAFYLCASSVTSGRGDTQYFGPGTRLTVL.

The CDR3 DNA reads as TGTGCCAGCAGTGAAGAGGTATTGGCGGGAGGGCGGAGAGATACGCAGTATTTT. It is translated as CASSEEVLAGGRRDTQYF. The V gene is TRBV6-1, the J gene TRBJ2-3; 9 bases line up with TRBD2. V lost 1 base to trimming and J lost 5 bases; unmatched junction nucleotides: 13. This CDR3 region has 18 residues. In germline, CDR1 is MNHNS, CDR2 SASEGT.

J is TRBJ1-1 and V is TRBV28; D is unclear. V dropped 1 base and J dropped 3 bases, with 24 bases sitting between them. The CDR3 contains 19 residues. The germline CDR1 and CDR2 sequences are MDHEN and SYDVKM. The DNA for the CDR3 is TGTGCCAGCAGTTTATTCCTTGGGGAGGGTGGAGGATGGGACACTGAAGCTTTCTTT. Protein product: CASSLFLGEGGGWDTEAFF.

The CDR3 loop is CASSLALGDRGPGITGELFF. For the CDR3, the DNA is TGCGCCAGCAGCTTGGCCCTTGGGGACAGGGGGCCCGGAATTACCGGGGAGCTGTTTTTT. The gene calls are TRBV5-1 and TRBJ2-2, with 12 bases fitting TRBD1. V trimming: 0 bases; J trimming: 5 bases; junction bases outside the gene matches: 14. The CDR3 runs to 20 residues. Germline V gene data show CDR1 as SGHRS and CDR2 as YFSETQ.

The CDR3 spells CASSLWGGSTDTQYF. For the CDR3, the DNA is TGTGCCAGCAGCTTGTGGGGGGGCAGCACAGATACGCAGTATTTT. This chain uses TRBV7-3 with TRBJ2-3, with D possibly TRBD2 on 7 matching bases. The CDR3 is 15 residues long. V was trimmed by 3 bases and J by 0 bases, leaving 10 bases between them. Germline values: CDR1 SGHTA, CDR2 FQGTGA.